This is a list of T cell receptor beta chains from one sample in a study of Graves' ophthalmopathy and Graves' hyperthyroidism. TCRdb ran MiXCR on the multiplex PCR reads and lists one entry per CDR3 protein. Of 40,000 or so distinct CDR3 sequences in the sample, about 50% are singletons; the top ten hold roughly 24%. Input material: peripheral blood. The receptors were gathered from an adult woman with stable Graves' hyperthyroidism. The conserved cysteine and the conserved F or W are not part of the CDR3 here. Each record gives: J gene, V gene, CDR3 protein.

J: TRBJ1-2; V: TRBV12-3/TRBV12-4; CDR3: ASSLGTGYGYT
J: TRBJ1-1; V: TRBV29-1; CDR3: SVEEGTGASEAF
J: TRBJ1-2; V: TRBV20-1; CDR3: SARDLSSTGQKGYGYT
J: TRBJ2-7; V: TRBV29-1; CDR3: SVGGDRGGEQY
J: TRBJ2-3; V: TRBV2; CDR3: ASSDRLAGGDTQY
J: TRBJ2-7; V: TRBV7-9; CDR3: ASSPPGTGVNEQY
J: TRBJ2-7; V: TRBV5-5; CDR3: ASSGGTGYAEQY
J: TRBJ2-6; V: TRBV7-3; CDR3: ASSLRGGTGANVLT
J: TRBJ2-3; V: TRBV5-1; CDR3: ASQQGTADTQY
J: TRBJ2-7; V: TRBV28; CDR3: ASSPHLYEQY
J: TRBJ1-1; V: TRBV7-8; CDR3: ASSLDWQGARLGTEAF
J: TRBJ2-7; V: TRBV2; CDR3: ASREGQAPEQY
J: TRBJ1-5; V: TRBV19; CDR3: ASKSSGRGNNQPQH
J: TRBJ2-5; V: TRBV20-1; CDR3: SARAGTSEGTQY
J: TRBJ2-5; V: TRBV2; CDR3: ASNLRDFPQETQY
J: TRBJ2-6; V: TRBV12-3/TRBV12-4; CDR3: ASSLRIGTGSSPVLSGANVLT
J: TRBJ1-5; V: TRBV7-2; CDR3: ASSSLGSSTGGNQPQH
J: TRBJ1-1; V: TRBV7-2; CDR3: ASSHDQGWTEAF
J: TRBJ2-3; V: TRBV7-9; CDR3: ASSLTSWIAGYTDTQY
J: TRBJ2-2; V: TRBV7-9; CDR3: ASSSTGFAGELL
J: TRBJ1-4; V: TRBV5-1; CDR3: ASSLVLEGKLF
J: TRBJ2-2; V: TRBV7-8; CDR3: ASSDLDRGTGELF